This is a list of T cell receptor beta chains from one sample in a study of early T cells in non-severe SARS-CoV-2 infection. TCRdb ran MiXCR on the 5' RACE reads and lists one entry per CDR3 protein. Here the sample spans about 50,000 distinct CDR3 sequences, under 7.5% being singletons. The sequencing here drew on whole blood, taken at baseline. All receptors derive from an adult who was a healthcare worker with PCR-confirmed SARS-CoV-2 infection or an uninfected control (not recorded which). The CDR3 runs from the conserved cysteine through the conserved F or W. The D gene is left open where the match is weak. Size values are once, few and many counts, or a class for expanded clones, and some rows have none.

abundance | d_gene | j_gene | v_gene | CDR3nt | CDR3aa
many | TRBD1 | TRBJ2-7 | TRBV5-1 | TGCGCCAGCAGCTTGGGACAGGGATACTACGAGCAGTACTTC | CASSLGQGYYEQYF
many | . | TRBJ1-1 | TRBV29-1 | TGCAGCGTTGCGGTCGGGAGGTGGGGGACTGAAGCTTTCTTT | CSVAVGRWGTEAFF
few | TRBD2 | TRBJ2-5 | TRBV5-6 | TGTGCCAACAGCTCCCGGGGGGGGCAAGAGACCCAGTACTTC | CANSSRGGQETQYF
. | TRBD1 | TRBJ2-5 | TRBV7-2 | TGTGCCAGCAGCTCGACTTGGGGACAGGGGGAGACCCAGTACTTC | CASSSTWGQGETQYF
many | . | TRBJ2-5 | TRBV6-6 | TGTGCCAGCAGTTCCACTAGGAAAGAGACCCAGTACTTC | CASSSTRKETQYF
many | . | TRBJ2-5 | TRBV29-1 | TGCAGCGTTGAAGGGGGCGGGAAAGGGGAGACCCAGTACTTC | CSVEGGGKGETQYF
few | TRBD1 | TRBJ1-2 | TRBV18 | TGTGCCAGCTCCCTGGCGGGGGACAGGGGTGCTTATGGCTACACCTTC | CASSLAGDRGAYGYTF
few | TRBD1 | TRBJ1-5 | TRBV6-1 | TGTGCCAGCAGTGCAAAGCCGGGACAGCCTAGCAATCAGCCCCAGCATTTT | CASSAKPGQPSNQPQHF
many | . | TRBJ2-1 | TRBV9 | TGTGCCAGCAGCGTAAAGAGAGACAGAGATAATGAGCAGTTCTTC | CASSVKRDRDNEQFF
many | TRBD1 | TRBJ2-7 | TRBV5-1 | TGCGCCAGCAGCTGGACAGGACCCTACGAGCAGTACTTC | CASSWTGPYEQYF
. | . | TRBJ2-5 | TRBV30 | TGTGCCTGCCTCAAGGTGCAGGCCAGGGAGACCCAGTACTTC | CACLKVQARETQYF
many | . | TRBJ2-7 | TRBV28 | TGTGCCAGCAGTCACCCGGGGGCACAGGGGATACACGAGCAGTACTTC | CASSHPGAQGIHEQYF
. | . | TRBJ1-1 | TRBV15 | TGTGCCACAAGACCAGGTACGCCCAATATGAACACTGAAGCTTTCTTT | CATRPGTPNMNTEAFF
few | . | TRBJ2-1 | TRBV4-1 | TGCGCCAGCAGCCAAGACCGGGCCAACCACAATGAGCAGTTCTTC | CASSQDRANHNEQFF